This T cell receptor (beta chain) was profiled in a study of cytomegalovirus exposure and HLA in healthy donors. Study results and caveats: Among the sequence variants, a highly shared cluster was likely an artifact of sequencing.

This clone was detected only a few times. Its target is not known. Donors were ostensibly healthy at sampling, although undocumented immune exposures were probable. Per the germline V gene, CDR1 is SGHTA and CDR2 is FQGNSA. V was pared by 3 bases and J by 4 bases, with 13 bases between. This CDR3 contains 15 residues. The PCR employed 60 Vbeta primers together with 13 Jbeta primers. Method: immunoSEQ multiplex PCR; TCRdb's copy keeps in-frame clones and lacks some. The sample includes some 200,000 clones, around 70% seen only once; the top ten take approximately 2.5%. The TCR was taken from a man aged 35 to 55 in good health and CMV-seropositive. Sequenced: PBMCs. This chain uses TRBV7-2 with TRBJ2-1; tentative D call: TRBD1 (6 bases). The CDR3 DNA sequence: TGTGCCAGCAGCTTCGAGGGGGAGCTTTACAATGAGCAGTTCTTC. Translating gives CASSFEGELYNEQFF.